This T cell receptor (beta chain) was documented in a study of blood T cell repertoires in COVID-19. Study context: Sites in the United States, Italy and Spain provided acute and convalescent COVID-19 samples.

Produced via immunoSEQ multiplex PCR; TCRdb's table is partial and in-frame only. Of under 350,000 clones detected, roughly 89% appear once; the ten largest clones hold approximately 2.2%. There are 15 residues in the CDR3. The V segment lost 3 bases and the J segment 1 base; nucleotides outside the gene matches: 5. The source is a man between 50 and 59 years old with acute or convalescent COVID-19. The source material was peripheral blood. The rearrangement links TRBV5-3 to TRBJ1-1; 8 bases are a match to TRBD1. TRBV5-3 is placed among ORFs of uncertain function. CDR3 region: CARSCGQGENTEAFF. DNA for the CDR3: TGTGCCAGAAGCTGTGGACAGGGCGAGAACACTGAAGCTTTCTTT.